A selection of T cell receptor beta chains follows, all from one sample in a study of beta chain features in type 1 diabetes. The table came from immunoSEQ multiplex PCR; TCRdb's copy has only in-frame clones and leaves some out. The data contain about 110,000 clones, 40% of them singletons. The sequencing input was stem cell memory CD4+ T cells from blood. These receptors were collected from a young woman in good health. CDR3s include the opening cysteine and the closing phenylalanine or tryptophan. D genes are given only for firm matches. The size field is filled for only some rows; it gives once, few, many or a size class.

V gene: TRBV7-9; clone size: few; J gene: TRBJ1-1; D gene: NA; CDR3 protein: CASSRGGTEAFF; CDR3 DNA: TGTGCCAGCAGTAGAGGGGGCACTGAAGCTTTCTTT
V gene: TRBV7-8; clone size: NA; J gene: TRBJ2-7; D gene: NA; CDR3 protein: CASSFGRLYEQYF; CDR3 DNA: TGTGCCAGCAGCTTTGGGCGTCTCTACGAGCAGTACTTC
V gene: TRBV19; clone size: NA; J gene: TRBJ2-1; D gene: TRBD2; CDR3 protein: CASSPTSGGYNEQFF; CDR3 DNA: TGTGCCAGTAGTCCGACTAGCGGGGGCTACAATGAGCAGTTCTTC
V gene: TRBV28; clone size: NA; J gene: TRBJ1-2; D gene: TRBD1; CDR3 protein: CASRTTGVGGYTF; CDR3 DNA: TGTGCCAGCAGAACGACAGGGGTGGGGGGCTACACCTTC
V gene: TRBV9; clone size: NA; J gene: TRBJ2-7; D gene: TRBD2; CDR3 protein: CASSASSGLSYEQYF; CDR3 DNA: TGTGCCAGCAGCGCATCTAGCGGGTTGTCCTACGAGCAGTACTTC
V gene: TRBV29-1; clone size: few; J gene: TRBJ1-5; D gene: NA; CDR3 protein: CSVRDRNINQPQHF; CDR3 DNA: TGCAGCGTCCGTGACAGGAACATCAATCAGCCCCAGCATTTT
V gene: TRBV4-2; clone size: NA; J gene: TRBJ2-7; D gene: TRBD2; CDR3 protein: CASSQAPGSGRAYEQYF; CDR3 DNA: TGTGCCAGCAGCCAGGCGCCGGGTAGCGGGAGGGCCTACGAGCAGTACTTC
V gene: TRBV15; clone size: NA; J gene: TRBJ2-1; D gene: TRBD2; CDR3 protein: CATSTRTSVYNEQFF; CDR3 DNA: TGTGCCACCAGCACCCGGACTAGCGTGTACAATGAGCAGTTCTTC
V gene: TRBV28; clone size: NA; J gene: TRBJ2-7; D gene: NA; CDR3 protein: CASSLTTPTNYEQYF; CDR3 DNA: TGTGCCAGCAGTTTAACCACCCCTACCAACTACGAGCAGTACTTC
V gene: TRBV4-3; clone size: few; J gene: TRBJ2-3; D gene: NA; CDR3 protein: CASSQDGLEADTQYF; CDR3 DNA: TGCGCCAGCAGCCAAGATGGCCTAGAAGCAGATACGCAGTATTTT
V gene: TRBV28; clone size: few; J gene: TRBJ2-5; D gene: TRBD1; CDR3 protein: CASSLGTGGIETQYF; CDR3 DNA: TGTGCCAGCAGTTTAGGGACAGGGGGCATCGAGACCCAGTACTTC
V gene: TRBV5-6; clone size: NA; J gene: TRBJ2-1; D gene: NA; CDR3 protein: CASSLTGSSYNEQFF; CDR3 DNA: TGTGCCAGCAGCTTGACAGGGAGCTCCTACAATGAGCAGTTCTTC
V gene: TRBV29-1; clone size: NA; J gene: TRBJ2-1; D gene: TRBD1; CDR3 protein: CSVVPGGLFF; CDR3 DNA: TGCAGCGTTGTGCCAGGGGGTCTGTTCTTC
V gene: TRBV29-1; clone size: NA; J gene: TRBJ2-7; D gene: TRBD2; CDR3 protein: CSVKAGGPFPEQYF; CDR3 DNA: TGCAGCGTGAAAGCGGGAGGGCCGTTTCCCGAGCAGTACTTC
V gene: TRBV29-1; clone size: NA; J gene: TRBJ2-4; D gene: NA; CDR3 protein: CSVARYGAKNIQYF; CDR3 DNA: TGCAGCGTTGCAAGATACGGGGCCAAAAACATTCAGTACTTC
V gene: TRBV7-9; clone size: NA; J gene: TRBJ1-1; D gene: NA; CDR3 protein: CASSPPRGLNTEAFF; CDR3 DNA: TGTGCCAGCAGCCCCCCGCGGGGTCTGAACACTGAAGCTTTCTTT
V gene: TRBV7-9; clone size: few; J gene: TRBJ2-4; D gene: TRBD2; CDR3 protein: CASSPSFGGGANIQYF; CDR3 DNA: TGTGCCAGCAGCCCCTCATTCGGGGGGGGTGCAAACATTCAGTACTTC
V gene: TRBV29-1; clone size: NA; J gene: TRBJ2-4; D gene: NA; CDR3 protein: CSVEDWAGKNIQYF; CDR3 DNA: TGCAGCGTTGAAGATTGGGCAGGCAAAAACATTCAGTACTTC
V gene: TRBV2; clone size: NA; J gene: TRBJ2-7; D gene: NA; CDR3 protein: CASSLNTGYEQYF; CDR3 DNA: TGTGCCAGCAGTCTCAATACTGGCTACGAGCAGTACTTC
V gene: TRBV7-9; clone size: many; J gene: TRBJ2-7; D gene: NA; CDR3 protein: CASSSPSGSSYEQYF; CDR3 DNA: TGTGCCAGCAGCAGCCCTAGTGGTAGCTCCTACGAGCAGTACTTC
V gene: TRBV9; clone size: NA; J gene: TRBJ2-3; D gene: TRBD1; CDR3 protein: CASSVERQGPRSTDTQYF; CDR3 DNA: TGTGCCAGCAGCGTAGAGAGACAGGGTCCCCGTAGCACAGATACGCAGTATTTT
V gene: TRBV27; clone size: NA; J gene: TRBJ2-7; D gene: TRBD1; CDR3 protein: CASIVRAGGGYEQYF; CDR3 DNA: TGTGCCAGCATAGTACGGGCAGGGGGCGGGTACGAGCAGTACTTC
V gene: TRBV7-3; clone size: NA; J gene: TRBJ1-2; D gene: NA; CDR3 protein: CASSPLANYGYTF; CDR3 DNA: TGTGCCAGCAGCCCCTTAGCTAACTATGGCTACACCTTC
V gene: TRBV11-2; clone size: NA; J gene: TRBJ1-3; D gene: NA; CDR3 protein: CASSLEVGLFSGNTIYF; CDR3 DNA: TGTGCCAGCAGCTTAGAGGTTGGACTTTTCTCTGGAAACACCATATATTTT
V gene: TRBV6-5; clone size: once; J gene: TRBJ2-2; D gene: NA; CDR3 protein: CASRSLVARGELFF; CDR3 DNA: TGTGCCAGCAGGTCCCTGGTCGCTCGGGGGGAGCTGTTTTTT
V gene: TRBV6-1; clone size: NA; J gene: TRBJ1-3; D gene: NA; CDR3 protein: CASSDIRQPRTGNTIYF; CDR3 DNA: TGTGCCAGCAGTGATATCAGACAGCCGCGCACTGGAAACACCATATATTTT
V gene: TRBV28; clone size: few; J gene: TRBJ2-7; D gene: NA; CDR3 protein: CAVTGTSYEQYF; CDR3 DNA: TGTGCTGTGACAGGAACTTCCTACGAGCAGTACTTC
V gene: TRBV11-3; clone size: NA; J gene: TRBJ2-1; D gene: TRBD2; CDR3 protein: CASSPSGRGEQFF; CDR3 DNA: TGTGCCAGCAGCCCTAGCGGGAGGGGTGAGCAGTTCTTC
V gene: TRBV19; clone size: NA; J gene: TRBJ2-3; D gene: TRBD2; CDR3 protein: CASKGAGVRTDTQYF; CDR3 DNA: TGTGCCAGTAAAGGAGCGGGAGTGCGCACAGATACGCAGTATTTT
V gene: TRBV10-3; clone size: few; J gene: TRBJ2-2; D gene: TRBD2; CDR3 protein: CATSGTSNTGELFF; CDR3 DNA: TGTGCCACTAGCGGGACCTCGAACACCGGGGAGCTGTTTTTT
V gene: TRBV28; clone size: once; J gene: TRBJ2-4; D gene: TRBD1; CDR3 protein: CASRRTGVGKNIQYF; CDR3 DNA: TGTGCCAGCAGACGAACAGGGGTTGGCAAAAACATTCAGTACTTC
V gene: TRBV9; clone size: few; J gene: TRBJ2-3; D gene: NA; CDR3 protein: CASARWGDASTDTQYF; CDR3 DNA: TGTGCCAGCGCCAGATGGGGGGACGCTAGCACAGATACGCAGTATTTT
V gene: TRBV28; clone size: NA; J gene: TRBJ2-1; D gene: NA; CDR3 protein: CASSFMRASSYNEQFF; CDR3 DNA: TGTGCCAGCAGTTTTATGAGGGCAAGCTCCTACAATGAGCAGTTCTTC
V gene: TRBV27; clone size: NA; J gene: TRBJ2-2; D gene: NA; CDR3 protein: CASSPLSTGELFF; CDR3 DNA: TGTGCCAGCAGTCCGTTGAGCACCGGGGAGCTGTTTTTT
V gene: TRBV19; clone size: once; J gene: TRBJ1-2; D gene: NA; CDR3 protein: CASSIGGENGYTF; CDR3 DNA: TGTGCCAGTAGTATAGGGGGGGAGAATGGCTACACCTTC
V gene: TRBV5-6; clone size: NA; J gene: TRBJ2-6; D gene: NA; CDR3 protein: CAGSVPSGANVLTF; CDR3 DNA: TGTGCCGGCAGTGTCCCTTCTGGGGCCAACGTCCTGACTTTC
V gene: TRBV4-3; clone size: once; J gene: TRBJ1-2; D gene: NA; CDR3 protein: CASSHAEPGRGYGYTF; CDR3 DNA: TGCGCCAGCAGCCATGCCGAACCCGGGAGAGGCTATGGCTACACCTTC
V gene: TRBV15; clone size: NA; J gene: TRBJ2-7; D gene: NA; CDR3 protein: CATSGGQFYEQYF; CDR3 DNA: TGTGCCACCAGCGGAGGACAGTTCTACGAGCAGTACTTC
V gene: TRBV27; clone size: few; J gene: TRBJ2-3; D gene: TRBD1; CDR3 protein: CASSFLDRVTDTQYF; CDR3 DNA: TGTGCCAGCAGTTTTCTAGACAGGGTCACAGATACGCAGTATTTT
V gene: TRBV4-2; clone size: few; J gene: TRBJ1-3; D gene: TRBD1; CDR3 protein: CASSQLGTVSGNTIYF; CDR3 DNA: TGTGCCAGCAGCCAACTTGGGACAGTCTCTGGAAACACCATATATTTT
V gene: TRBV7-9; clone size: NA; J gene: TRBJ1-2; D gene: NA; CDR3 protein: CASSFTRADLEDGYTF; CDR3 DNA: TGTGCCAGCAGCTTTACTAGGGCGGACCTCGAAGATGGCTACACCTTC
V gene: TRBV5-1; clone size: once; J gene: TRBJ1-5; D gene: NA; CDR3 protein: CASSLYNQPQHF; CDR3 DNA: TGCGCCAGCAGCTTATATAATCAGCCCCAGCATTTT
V gene: TRBV18; clone size: NA; J gene: TRBJ2-7; D gene: NA; CDR3 protein: CASSPGGKPYEQYF; CDR3 DNA: TGTGCCAGCTCACCTGGCGGGAAGCCCTACGAGCAGTACTTC
V gene: TRBV29-1; clone size: few; J gene: TRBJ2-1; D gene: NA; CDR3 protein: CSLAVGDEQFF; CDR3 DNA: TGCAGCTTAGCGGTTGGGGATGAGCAGTTCTTC
V gene: TRBV28; clone size: NA; J gene: TRBJ2-1; D gene: NA; CDR3 protein: CASSPIPTGNNEQFF; CDR3 DNA: TGTGCCAGCAGCCCCATACCCACAGGGAATAATGAGCAGTTCTTC
V gene: TRBV7-3; clone size: NA; J gene: TRBJ2-2; D gene: NA; CDR3 protein: CASSLFRNTGELFF; CDR3 DNA: TGTGCCAGCAGCTTGTTCAGGAACACCGGGGAGCTGTTTTTT
V gene: TRBV29-1; clone size: NA; J gene: TRBJ2-1; D gene: TRBD2; CDR3 protein: CSVQHSGTSLYNEQFF; CDR3 DNA: TGCAGCGTGCAACATTCCGGGACTAGTCTATACAATGAGCAGTTCTTC
V gene: TRBV7-2; clone size: NA; J gene: TRBJ2-3; D gene: NA; CDR3 protein: CASSLDPESDTQYF; CDR3 DNA: TGTGCCAGCAGCTTAGACCCCGAGTCAGATACGCAGTATTTT
V gene: TRBV7-2; clone size: few; J gene: TRBJ2-5; D gene: TRBD1; CDR3 protein: CASSLGTGGQETQYF; CDR3 DNA: TGTGCCAGCAGCTTAGGGACAGGGGGACAAGAGACCCAGTACTTC
V gene: TRBV27; clone size: NA; J gene: TRBJ1-4; D gene: NA; CDR3 protein: CASSPRTVGKLFF; CDR3 DNA: TGTGCCAGCAGTCCGCGGACAGTCGGGAAACTGTTTTTT
V gene: TRBV5-4; clone size: few; J gene: TRBJ2-5; D gene: TRBD1; CDR3 protein: CASSHQGARETQYF; CDR3 DNA: TGTGCCAGCAGCCATCAGGGGGCGCGTGAGACCCAGTACTTC
V gene: TRBV19; clone size: NA; J gene: TRBJ2-7; D gene: TRBD2; CDR3 protein: CASSMETDSGLAGRYEQYF; CDR3 DNA: TGTGCCAGTAGTATGGAGACGGACAGCGGACTAGCGGGACGCTACGAGCAGTACTTC
V gene: TRBV5-1; clone size: few; J gene: TRBJ2-5; D gene: NA; CDR3 protein: CASSSYRVQETQYF; CDR3 DNA: TGCGCCAGCAGCTCGTACAGGGTACAAGAGACCCAGTACTTC
V gene: TRBV6-1; clone size: NA; J gene: TRBJ1-1; D gene: NA; CDR3 protein: CASSGQGYTEAFF; CDR3 DNA: TGTGCCAGCAGTGGACAAGGTTACACTGAAGCTTTCTTT
V gene: TRBV30; clone size: NA; J gene: TRBJ2-1; D gene: TRBD1; CDR3 protein: CAWTDQGVRANEQFF; CDR3 DNA: TGTGCCTGGACCGACCAGGGGGTAAGGGCAAATGAGCAGTTCTTC
V gene: TRBV5-1; clone size: NA; J gene: TRBJ2-3; D gene: TRBD2; CDR3 protein: CASSPLKTSGGIDTQYF; CDR3 DNA: TGCGCCAGCAGCCCGCTTAAGACTAGCGGGGGGATAGATACGCAGTATTTT
V gene: TRBV28; clone size: few; J gene: TRBJ1-2; D gene: TRBD1; CDR3 protein: CASSQDRPGDGYTF; CDR3 DNA: TGTGCCAGCAGTCAGGACAGGCCCGGAGATGGCTACACCTTC
V gene: TRBV28; clone size: NA; J gene: TRBJ2-7; D gene: NA; CDR3 protein: CASKLGGTVESYEQYF; CDR3 DNA: TGTGCCAGCAAGTTAGGAGGGACAGTAGAATCCTACGAGCAGTACTTC
V gene: TRBV18; clone size: few; J gene: TRBJ2-1; D gene: TRBD2; CDR3 protein: CASSPASGRLDEQFF; CDR3 DNA: TGTGCCAGCTCACCCGCTAGCGGGAGATTAGATGAGCAGTTCTTC